Listed here are 9 T cell receptor beta chains from one sample, sequenced in a study of blood T cell repertoires in COVID-19. Some clones are missing from TCRdb's copy, which holds only in-frame ones; the method was immunoSEQ multiplex PCR. The sample lists tens of thousands of clones, roughly 92% occurring once. Material: peripheral blood. The receptors originated from a man in his fifties or sixties with acute or convalescent COVID-19.

V usage is TRBV5-4 and J usage is TRBJ1-1; perhaps TRBD1 as D (6 bases). Between the trimmed V and J ends, which lost 5 bases and 1 base, there was a span of 9 bases. This CDR3 is 13 amino acids long. Germline V gene sequence: CDR1 SGHNT, CDR2 YYREEE (reference sequence). This CDR3 is CASRPGQNTEAFF. The CDR3 DNA reads as TGTGCCAGCAGGCCGGGACAGAACACTGAAGCTTTCTTT.

This chain connects TRBV28 to TRBJ2-4; the match to TRBD1 covers 10 bases. Per germline, CDR1 MDHEN and CDR2 SYDVKM. CDR3 length: 17 amino acids. The V gene end was trimmed by 4 bases and the J gene end by 0 bases; junction bases not matched to a gene: 6. CDR3 amino acids: CASSSGQGVIAKNIQYF. CDR3 nucleotide sequence: TGTGCCAGCAGTTCTGGACAGGGGGTGATAGCCAAAAACATTCAGTACTTC.

The CDR3 nucleotides read TGTGCCAGCAGTTCCCTACAGGGGGCAAGCAATCAGCCCCAGCATTTT. It yields the protein CASSSLQGASNQPQHF. The chain has TRBV6-5 and TRBJ1-5; 9 nucleotides align to TRBD1. V gave up 4 bases and J gave up 1 base; unmatched junction bases: 5. In germline, CDR1 is MNHEY, CDR2 SVGAGI. The CDR3 covers 16 residues.

The CDR3 loop is CASSALAADTQYF. In DNA form, the CDR3 reads TGTGCCAGCAGCGCCCTCGCGGCAGATACGCAGTATTTT. The chain has TRBV9 and TRBJ2-3; D is uncertain. This CDR3 has 13 amino acids. Deletions cut 3 bases from V and 4 bases from J, with 9 bases between. Germline V lookup: CDR1 SGDLS, CDR2 YYNGEE.

The J gene is TRBJ2-7, the V gene TRBV11-3; D gene unclear. The V end lost 0 bases, the J end lost 3 bases, and 9 bases lay between the germline ends. This CDR3 has 14 amino acids. Germline V gene data show CDR1 as SGHNT and CDR2 as YENEEA. The DNA of the CDR3 is TGTGCCAGCAGCTTAGATGTATTCAGCTACGAGCAGTACGTC. This sequence encodes CASSLDVFSYEQYV.

The V gene is TRBV28, the J gene TRBJ2-1, with unresolved D. Germline CDR1 is MDHEN and CDR2 is SYDVKM. V was clipped by 5 bases and J by 0 bases, with 14 bases between them. The CDR3 covers 16 residues. This chain's CDR3 is CASSQVVGSSYNEQFF. The DNA of the CDR3 is TGTGCCAGCAGTCAAGTCGTGGGCAGCTCCTACAATGAGCAGTTCTTC.

The chain is built from TRBV19 and TRBJ2-7; TRBD1 might be the D (6 bases). Germline CDR1 and CDR2: LNHDA and SQIVND (reference sequence). CDR3 length: 14 residues. Trimming cost V 5 bases and J 1 base, with 12 bases left between them. This CDR3 reads CASSGTRESYEQYF. The CDR3 coding sequence is TGTGCCAGTAGTGGGACACGCGAGTCCTACGAGCAGTACTTC.

This CDR3 is CASSIRTVSGNTIYF. In DNA form, the CDR3 reads TGTGCCAGTAGTATCAGGACAGTCTCTGGAAACACCATATATTTT. The chain has TRBV19 and TRBJ1-3, with D possibly TRBD1 on 6 matching bases. V was pared by 3 bases and J by 0 bases, with 9 bases between. Germline loops: CDR1 LNHDA, CDR2 SQIVND (reference sequence). The CDR3 is 15 residues long.

This clone was recorded once. The chain has TRBV7-2 and TRBJ2-1; D is undetermined. Germline lookup yields CDR1 SGHTA and CDR2 FQGNSA. There are 17 residues in the CDR3. Trimming took 1 base from V and 0 from J, leaving 13 bases between them. CDR3 sequence (DNA): TGTGCCAGCAGCTTAGTCGACACCACCAACTCCTACAATGAGCAGTTCTTC. Amino acid sequence: CASSLVDTTNSYNEQFF.